This T cell receptor (beta chain) was documented in a study of blood T cell repertoires in COVID-19. Study background: Samples came from the United States, Italy and Spain, spanning acute and convalescent COVID-19.

Trimming took off 0 bases at V and 3 bases at J, with 20 bases between the two ends. The CDR3 totals 18 residues. Germline V gene data show CDR1 as LGHDT and CDR2 as YNNKEL (reference sequence). Living in 24 US areas, the participants were between roughly 18 and 89 years of age. The protocol was immunoSEQ multiplex PCR, while the TCRdb copy is restricted to in-frame clones and leaves out a portion. The sample holds 300,000 to 450,000 clones, roughly nine tenths seen once. The chain carries TRBV3-1 (or the pseudogene TRBV3-2) and TRBJ1-2; D not resolved. The sequence came from a man younger than 30 who had recovered from COVID-19. The sequenced sample was PBMCs or T cells enriched from blood (not recorded which). CDR3 sequence reads: CASSQDFGLLIMDYGYTF. The CDR3 coding sequence is TGTGCCAGCAGCCAAGATTTCGGACTCCTAATTATGGACTATGGCTACACCTTC.